Each of the 23 T cell receptor beta chains below was sequenced from the same sample in a study of cytomegalovirus exposure and HLA in healthy donors listed by TCRdb under 2017. Library preparation was by the immunoSEQ multiplex PCR assay. The multiplex PCR relied on a mix of 60 forward primers for TCR Vbeta segments and 13 reverse primers for TCR Jbeta segments. TCRdb provides this immuneACCESS table in a form limited to in-frame rearrangements. Some clones are lacking; in checked studies, under half of them reflect an unresolved V gene, and why the rest are absent is not known. A total of 160,000 or so clones appear in this sample, around three quarters of them only once. The ten biggest clones cover around 5.4% of the sample. The specimen was PBMCs. The receptors were sampled from a man in his forties or fifties in good health and CMV-seronegative.

This chain joins TRBV7-2 and TRBJ1-5; 8 bases match TRBD1. The V segment lost 3 bases and the J segment 2 bases; nucleotides outside the gene matches: 3. The CDR3 length is 15 residues. Germline CDR1 reads SGHTA; CDR2 reads FQGNSA. The CDR3 sequence is CASSFGQGRNQPQHF. DNA of the CDR3: TGTGCCAGCAGCTTTGGACAGGGTCGCAATCAGCCCCAGCATTTT.

The chain couples TRBV7-2 to TRBJ2-7, with D unclear. The CDR3 consists of 15 residues. Per germline, CDR1 SGHTA and CDR2 FQGNSA. Trimming removed 3 bases at V and 0 bases at J, with 12 bases between. The CDR3 loop reads CASSLSPSSSYEQYF. The CDR3 nucleotides read TGTGCCAGCAGCTTGTCGCCGTCCAGCTCCTACGAGCAGTACTTC.

The chain employs TRBV5-1 and TRBJ2-7; D gene uncertain. This CDR3 is built from 14 residues. From germline, CDR1 is SGHRS and CDR2 YFSETQ. V was shortened by 0 bases and J by 6 bases, with 13 bases between the two germline ends. The CDR3: CASSLAGRGGEQYF. The CDR3 DNA reads TGCGCCAGCAGCTTGGCCGGAAGAGGCGGCGAGCAGTACTTC.

This clone has a handful of counts. V and J are TRBV6-1 and TRBJ1-5, with D maybe TRBD1 (5 bases). V lost 7 bases to trimming and J lost 4 bases, with 11 bases between them. The CDR3 sequence is 13 residues long. CDR1 and CDR2 from the germline V gene are MNHNS and SASEGT. The CDR3 DNA reads as TGTGCCAGCATCAGAGACAGTAATCAGCCCCAGCATTTT. It codes for CASIRDSNQPQHF.

The rearrangement uses TRBV11-3 and TRBJ2-6; D unresolved. There are 17 residues in the CDR3. V lost 0 bases and J lost 0, with 9 bases in between. The germline V gene has CDR1 SGHNT and CDR2 YENEEA. In nucleotides, the CDR3 is TGTGCCAGCAGCTTAGATCCAGGCCCCTCTGGGGCCAACGTCCTGACTTTC. This translates into CASSLDPGPSGANVLTF.

The chain joins TRBV18 to TRBJ1-6; TRBD1 matches 9 bases. The CDR3 length is 14 residues. Germline CDR1 and CDR2: KGHSH and LQKENI. V trimming: 4 bases; J trimming: 10 bases; junction bases outside the gene matches: 5. The CDR3 sequence is CASSQGQGSSPLHF. DNA of the CDR3: TGTGCCAGCTCACAGGGACAGGGATCCTCACCCCTCCACTTT.

This chain joins TRBV19 and TRBJ2-1; 9 bases match TRBD2. Germline CDR1 is LNHDA and CDR2 is SQIVND (reference sequence). This CDR3 is built from 17 residues. V trimming: 2 bases; J trimming: 6 bases; junction bases outside the gene matches: 11. CDR3 DNA sequence: TGTGCCAGTAGTATACGCCGAGGGGTAGCGGGGGTCAATGAGCAGTTCTTC. It encodes CASSIRRGVAGVNEQFF.

This clone turned up a few times. The chain links TRBV7-3 to TRBJ2-5; 7 bases match TRBD2. The trim removed 5 bases at V and 5 bases at J, leaving 5 bases unmatched. Germline V gene data show CDR1 as SGHTA and CDR2 as FQGTGA. There are 13 residues in the CDR3. DNA of the CDR3: TGTGCCAGCAGCCAGGGAGGGTCGGAGACCCAGTACTTC. This encodes CASSQGGSETQYF. The whole variable domain, filled in from reference TRBV7-3 and TRBJ2-5, reads GAGVSQTPSNKVTEKGKYVELRCDPISGHTALYWYRQSLGQGPEFLIYFQGTGAADDSGLPNDRFFAVRPEGSVSTLKIQRTERGDSAVYLCASSQGGSETQYFGPGTRLLVL.

The chain uses TRBV6-1 and TRBJ2-7; tentative D call: TRBD1 (6 bases). CDR1 is MNHNS, CDR2 SASEGT, per germline. Trimming shortened V by 3 bases and J by 4 bases, and 13 bases separated the two germline ends. The CDR3 has 14 amino acids. This chain's CDR3 is CASSEGHYNYEQYF. CDR3 coding DNA: TGTGCCAGCAGTGAGGGACACTATAATTACGAGCAGTACTTC.

The genes are TRBV29-1 and TRBJ2-1; D call uncertain. V lost 2 bases and J lost 5, with 13 bases in between. Germline CDR1 reads SQVTM; CDR2 reads ANQGSEA. The CDR3 runs to 14 residues. The CDR3 region is CSVESYAQNNEQFF. The CDR3 coding sequence is TGCAGCGTTGAATCCTACGCCCAAAACAATGAGCAGTTCTTC.

The chain combines TRBV5-1 with TRBJ1-4, with 8 positions matching TRBD1. This CDR3 contains 15 residues. Looked up from germline, CDR1 is SGHRS and CDR2 is YFSETQ. The trim removed 4 bases at V and 7 bases at J, leaving 9 bases unmatched. CDR3 residues: CASSAPAGGSEKLFF. CDR3 DNA sequence: TGCGCCAGCAGCGCCCCGGCAGGGGGCAGTGAAAAACTGTTTTTT.

The chain is built from TRBV20-1 and TRBJ1-1; no definite D call. V was shortened by 3 bases and J by 5 bases, with 7 bases between the two germline ends. The length of the CDR3 is 11 residues. The germline V gene has CDR1 DFQATT and CDR2 SNEGSKA (reference sequence). The CDR3 here is CSAREVTEAFF. For the CDR3, the DNA is TGCAGTGCTAGGGAGGTTACTGAAGCTTTCTTT.

This clone was detected only a few times. A read error may produce the germline difference seen at one junction end. The V and J genes are TRBV7-9 and TRBJ1-2; D is undetermined. This CDR3 is 14 amino acids long. Germline V gene lookup returns CDR1 SEHNR and CDR2 FQNEAQ (reference sequence). In DNA, the CDR3 is TGTTCCAGCAGCTCTCTTACGGGGAAAGATGGCTACACCTTC. Protein sequence: CSSSSLTGKDGYTF.

V and J are TRBV9 and TRBJ2-5, with 12 bases lining up with TRBD1. The CDR3 totals 15 residues. Per germline, CDR1 SGDLS and CDR2 YYNGEE. V lost 0 bases, J lost 4 bases, and 1 base stayed unmatched. The CDR3 here is CASSVGDRGRETQYF. As DNA, the CDR3 is TGTGCCAGCAGCGTAGGGGACAGGGGGCGAGAGACCCAGTACTTC. Based on the CDR3 plus reference TRBV9 and TRBJ2-5, the full variable domain is DSGVTQTPKHLITATGQRVTLRCSPRSGDLSVYWYQQSLDQGLQFLIQYYNGEERAKGNILERFSAQQFPDLHSELNLSSLELGDSALYFCASSVGDRGRETQYFGPGTRLLVL.

The chain joins TRBV7-3 to TRBJ2-5, with D perhaps matching TRBD2 (5 bases). V was pared by 5 bases and J by 1 base, with 8 bases between. CDR1 SGHTA and CDR2 FQGTGA come from the germline V gene. The CDR3 length is 13 residues. DNA of the CDR3: TGTGCCAGCAGCCGGAGCGGCCAAGAGACCCAGTACTTC. Residues: CASSRSGQETQYF.

This chain links TRBV18 with TRBJ2-7, with D possibly TRBD1 on 5 matching bases. V shed 2 bases and J shed 5 bases, with 10 bases lying between them. Germline CDR1 reads KGHSH; CDR2 reads LQKENI. The CDR3 covers 13 residues. CDR3 nucleotides: TGTGCCAGCTCACCAGGCAGGGTCGACGAGCAGTACTTC. The encoded protein is CASSPGRVDEQYF. The full variable domain, in which reference TRBV18 and TRBJ2-7 provide the parts outside the CDR3, is NAGVMQNPRHLVRRRGQEARLRCSPMKGHSHVYWYRQLPEEGLKFMVYLQKENIIDESGMPKERFSAEFPKEGPSILRIQQVVRGDSAAYFCASSPGRVDEQYFGPGTRLTVT.

This rearrangement joins TRBV9 to TRBJ2-1, with 7 positions matching TRBD1. Germline-derived CDR1 and CDR2 are SGDLS and YYNGEE. Trimming cost V 0 bases and J 9 bases; bases outside gene matches: 6. The CDR3 is 14 residues long. The DNA for the CDR3 is TGTGCCAGCAGCGTAGTACAGGGGCAAGGTGAGCAGTTCTTC. This codes for CASSVVQGQGEQFF.

This clone was seen more than once but under ten times. The chain employs TRBV7-2 and TRBJ2-5, with D possibly being TRBD2 (5 bases). In germline, CDR1 is SGHTA, CDR2 FQGNSA. Deletions cut 5 bases from V and 3 bases from J, with 16 bases between. The length of the CDR3 is 15 residues. The CDR3 reads CASSPLAGKEETQYF. The CDR3, as DNA: TGTGCCAGCAGCCCGCTGGCGGGCAAGGAAGAGACCCAGTACTTC.

The chain employs TRBV6-6 and TRBJ2-1; 12 bases line up with TRBD1. In germline, CDR1 is MNHNY, CDR2 SVGAGI (reference sequence). The CDR3 has 16 residues. The ends lost 6 bases at V and 6 bases at J; junction bases unmatched: 9. For the CDR3, the DNA is TGTGCCAGCAGACAAGACCCGGGACAGGGGGCCAATGAGCAGTTCTTC. Translating it yields CASRQDPGQGANEQFF.

The V gene is TRBV18, the J gene TRBJ1-1; 7 nucleotides agree with TRBD1. V was pared by 0 bases and J by 4 bases, with 2 bases of the junction left unmatched. The CDR3 loop spans 14 amino acids. Per the germline V gene, CDR1 is KGHSH and CDR2 is LQKENI. The CDR3 protein is CASSPPRGPTEAFF. CDR3 sequence (DNA): TGTGCCAGCTCACCACCTAGGGGGCCCACTGAAGCTTTCTTT.

The J gene is TRBJ2-2, the V gene TRBV6-6; 7 bases map to TRBD1. CDR3 length equals 13 residues. The ends lost 11 bases at V and 7 bases at J; junction bases unmatched: 10. The germline V gene has CDR1 MNHNY and CDR2 SVGAGI (reference sequence). The CDR3 sequence is CAATASGGGELFF. The CDR3 DNA reads as TGTGCCGCAACCGCGTCAGGGGGCGGGGAGCTGTTTTTT.

The chain joins TRBV4-3 to TRBJ2-7; 8 nucleotides align to TRBD1. CDR3 length: 16 amino acids. The germline CDR1 and CDR2 sequences are LGHNA and YSLEER. The junction had 9 bases not matched to a gene; V was cut back by 0 bases and J by 5 bases. DNA for the CDR3: TGCGCCAGCAGCCAAGATCTACAGGACAGGGTCGACGAGCAGTACTTC. It translates to CASSQDLQDRVDEQYF.

This rearrangement joins TRBV27 to TRBJ2-1, with D perhaps matching TRBD2 (5 bases). V was shortened by 4 bases and J by 10 bases, with 11 bases between the two germline ends. Germline V lookup: CDR1 MNHEY, CDR2 SMNVEV (reference sequence). The CDR3 contains 12 residues. This CDR3 reads CASSSRASEQFF. The CDR3 DNA is TGTGCCAGCAGTTCGAGGGCCAGCGAGCAGTTCTTC.